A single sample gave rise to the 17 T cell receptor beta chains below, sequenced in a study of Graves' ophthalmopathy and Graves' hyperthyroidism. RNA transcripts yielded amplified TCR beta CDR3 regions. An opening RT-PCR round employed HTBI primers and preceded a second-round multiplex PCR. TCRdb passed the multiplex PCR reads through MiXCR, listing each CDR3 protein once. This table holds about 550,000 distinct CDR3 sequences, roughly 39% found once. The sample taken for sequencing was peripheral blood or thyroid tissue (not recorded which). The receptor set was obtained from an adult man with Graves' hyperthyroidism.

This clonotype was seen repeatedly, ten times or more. CDR3: CASSFGQGSHQPQHF. DNA for the CDR3: TGTGCCAGCAGTTTTGGGCAGGGCAGCCATCAGCCCCAGCATTTT. The genes are TRBV12-3 or TRBV12-4 and TRBJ1-5, with a weak D call TRBD1 (5 bases). This CDR3 is built from 15 residues. Trimming shortened V by 3 bases and J by 5 bases, and 14 bases separated the two germline ends.

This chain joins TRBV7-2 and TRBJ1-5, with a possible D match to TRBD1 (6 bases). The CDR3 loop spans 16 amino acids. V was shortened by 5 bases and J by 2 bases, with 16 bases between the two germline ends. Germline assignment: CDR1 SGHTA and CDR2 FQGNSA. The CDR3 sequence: CASSRGGQGRNQPQHF. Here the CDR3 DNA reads TGTGCCAGCAGCCGAGGGGGGCAGGGCCGCAATCAGCCCCAGCATTTT. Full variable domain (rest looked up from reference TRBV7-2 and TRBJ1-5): GAGVSQSPSNKVTEKGKDVELRCDPISGHTALYWYRQSLGQGLEFLIYFQGNSAPDKSGLPSDRFSAERTGGSVSTLTIQRTQQEDSAVYLCASSRGGQGRNQPQHFGDGTRLSIL.

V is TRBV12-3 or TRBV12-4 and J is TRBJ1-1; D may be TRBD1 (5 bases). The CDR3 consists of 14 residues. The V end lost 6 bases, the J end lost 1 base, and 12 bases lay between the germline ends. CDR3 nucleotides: TGTGCCAGCAGAGGAATTCAGGGGAACACTGAAGCTTTCTTT. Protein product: CASRGIQGNTEAFF.

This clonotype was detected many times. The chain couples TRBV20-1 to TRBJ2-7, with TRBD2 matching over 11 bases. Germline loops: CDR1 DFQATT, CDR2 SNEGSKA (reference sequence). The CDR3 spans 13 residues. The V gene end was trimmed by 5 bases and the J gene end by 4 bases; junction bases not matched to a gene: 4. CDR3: CSAFSGGGYEQYF. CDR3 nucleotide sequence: TGCAGTGCTTTTAGCGGGGGGGGATACGAGCAGTACTTC.

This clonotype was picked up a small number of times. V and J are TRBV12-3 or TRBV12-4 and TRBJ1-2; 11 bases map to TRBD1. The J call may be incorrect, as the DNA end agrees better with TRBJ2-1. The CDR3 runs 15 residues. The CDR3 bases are TGTGCCAGCAGCCCAGGACAGGGGGCGTACAATGAGCAGTTCTTC. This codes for CASSPGQGAYNEQFF.

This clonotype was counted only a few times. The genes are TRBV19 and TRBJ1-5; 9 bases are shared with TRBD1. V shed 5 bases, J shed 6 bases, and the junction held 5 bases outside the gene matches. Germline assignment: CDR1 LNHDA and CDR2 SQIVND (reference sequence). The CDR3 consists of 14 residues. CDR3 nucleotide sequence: TGTGCCAGTAGTTTAACAGGGGGCAGTCAGCCCCAGCATTTT. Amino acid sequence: CASSLTGGSQPQHF.

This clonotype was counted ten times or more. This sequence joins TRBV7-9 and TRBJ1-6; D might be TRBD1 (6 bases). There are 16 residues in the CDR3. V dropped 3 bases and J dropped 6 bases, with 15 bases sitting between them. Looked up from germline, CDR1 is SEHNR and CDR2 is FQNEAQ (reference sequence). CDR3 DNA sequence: TGTGCCAGCAGCTTTCTAGGGGGTGAAGGTAATTCACCCCTCCACTTT. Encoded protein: CASSFLGGEGNSPLHF.

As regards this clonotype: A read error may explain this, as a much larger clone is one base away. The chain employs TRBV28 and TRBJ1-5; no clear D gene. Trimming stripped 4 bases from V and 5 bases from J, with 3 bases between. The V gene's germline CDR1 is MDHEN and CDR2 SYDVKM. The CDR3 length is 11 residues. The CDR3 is CASSSHQPQHF. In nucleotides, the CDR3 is TGTGCCAGCAGTTCACATCAGCCCCAGCATTTT.

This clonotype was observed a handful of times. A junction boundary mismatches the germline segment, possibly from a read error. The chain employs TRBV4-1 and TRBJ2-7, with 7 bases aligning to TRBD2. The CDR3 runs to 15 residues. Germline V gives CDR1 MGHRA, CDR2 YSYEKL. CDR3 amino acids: CASSQVGGSSYEQYF. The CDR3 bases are TGTGCCAGCAGCCAAGTCGGCGGGAGCTCCTACGAGCAGTACTTC.

CDR3 amino acids: CASTPTGGSSYEQYF. The CDR3 DNA reads TGTGCCAGCACCCCGACAGGGGGGAGCTCCTACGAGCAGTACTTC. The rearrangement joins TRBV13 to TRBJ2-7; 9 nucleotides agree with TRBD1. V shed 7 bases and J 0 bases; nucleotides not matched to a gene: 7. Germline assignment: CDR1 PRHDT and CDR2 FYEKMQ (reference sequence). This CDR3 has 15 amino acids.

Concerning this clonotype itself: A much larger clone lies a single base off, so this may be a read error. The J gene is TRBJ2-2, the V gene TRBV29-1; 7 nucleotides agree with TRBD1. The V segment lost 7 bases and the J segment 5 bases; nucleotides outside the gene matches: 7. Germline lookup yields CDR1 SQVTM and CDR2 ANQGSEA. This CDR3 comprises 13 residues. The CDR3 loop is CSATPDRTGELFF. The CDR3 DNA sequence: TGCAGCGCAACCCCGGACAGGACCGGGGAGCTGTTTTTT.

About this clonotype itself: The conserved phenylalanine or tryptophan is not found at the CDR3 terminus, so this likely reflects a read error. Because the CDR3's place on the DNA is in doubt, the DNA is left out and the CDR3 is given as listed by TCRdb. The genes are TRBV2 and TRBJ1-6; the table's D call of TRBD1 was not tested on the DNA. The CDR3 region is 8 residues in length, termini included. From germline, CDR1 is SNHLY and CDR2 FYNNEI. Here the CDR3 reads CASSPPTS.

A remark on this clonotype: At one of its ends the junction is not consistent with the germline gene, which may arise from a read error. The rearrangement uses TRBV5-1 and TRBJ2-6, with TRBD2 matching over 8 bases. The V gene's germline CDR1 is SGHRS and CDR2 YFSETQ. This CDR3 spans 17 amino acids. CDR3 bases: TGTGCCAGCAGCGCGACCGGGAGGGCCTATGGGGCCAACGTCCTGACTTTC. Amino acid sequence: CASSATGRAYGANVLTF.

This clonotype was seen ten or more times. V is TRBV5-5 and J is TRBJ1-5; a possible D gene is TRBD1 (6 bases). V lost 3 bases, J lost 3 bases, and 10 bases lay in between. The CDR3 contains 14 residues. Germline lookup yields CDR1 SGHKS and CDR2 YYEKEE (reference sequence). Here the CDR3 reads CASSYRDNNQPQHF. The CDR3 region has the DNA TGTGCCAGCAGCTACCGGGACAACAATCAGCCCCAGCATTTT. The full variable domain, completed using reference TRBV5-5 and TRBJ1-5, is DAGVTQSPTHLIKTRGQQVTLRCSPISGHKSVSWYQQVLGQGPQFIFQYYEKEERGRGNFPDRFSARQFPNYSSELNVNALLLGDSALYLCASSYRDNNQPQHFGDGTRLSIL.

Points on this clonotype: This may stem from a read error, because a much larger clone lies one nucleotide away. The CDR3 loop reads CASSVGMSRTYEQYF. CDR3 bases: TGTGCCAGCAGCGTAGGAATGAGCAGGACCTACGAGCAGTACTTC. The chain is built from TRBV9 and TRBJ2-7; D is undetermined. With 0 bases removed from V and 2 bases from J, the gap between germline ends came to 12 bases. The CDR3 totals 15 residues. CDR1 is SGDLS and CDR2 is YYNGEE in the germline V gene.

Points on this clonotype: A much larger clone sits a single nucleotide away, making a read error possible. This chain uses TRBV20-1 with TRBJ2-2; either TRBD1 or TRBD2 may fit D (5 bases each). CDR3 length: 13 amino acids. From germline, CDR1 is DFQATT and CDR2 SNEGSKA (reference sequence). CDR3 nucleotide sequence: TGCAGTGCTAGTGGGGCCCCCGTAGGGGAGCTGTCTTTT. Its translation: CSASGAPVGELSF.

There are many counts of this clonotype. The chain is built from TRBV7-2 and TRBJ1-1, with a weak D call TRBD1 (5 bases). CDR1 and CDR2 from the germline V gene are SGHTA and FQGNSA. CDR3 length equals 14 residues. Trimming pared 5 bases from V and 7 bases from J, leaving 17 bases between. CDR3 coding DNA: TGTGCCAGCAGCCCATCGGACATCCGACTTGAAGCTTTCTTT. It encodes CASSPSDIRLEAFF.